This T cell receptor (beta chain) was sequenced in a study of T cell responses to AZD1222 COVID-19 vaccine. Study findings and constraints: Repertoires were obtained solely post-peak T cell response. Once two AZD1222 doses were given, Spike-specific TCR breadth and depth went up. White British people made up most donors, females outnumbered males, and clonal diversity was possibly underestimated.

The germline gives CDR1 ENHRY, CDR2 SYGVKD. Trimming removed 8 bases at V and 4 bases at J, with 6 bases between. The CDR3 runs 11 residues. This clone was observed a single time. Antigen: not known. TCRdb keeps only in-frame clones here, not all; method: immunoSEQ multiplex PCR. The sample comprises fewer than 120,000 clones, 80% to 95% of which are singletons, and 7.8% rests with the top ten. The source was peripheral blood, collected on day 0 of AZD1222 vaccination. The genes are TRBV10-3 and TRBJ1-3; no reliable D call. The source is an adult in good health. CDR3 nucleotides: TGTGCCATCTCCAGCGGAAACACCATATATTTT. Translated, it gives CAISSGNTIYF.